These T cell receptor beta chains were read from a single sample in a study of T cell repertoires in cytomegalovirus infection. No cognate antigen is known for these TCRs. In TCRdb, the reads were re-called with MiXCR into one record per CDR3 protein. The sample holds about 150,000 distinct CDR3 sequences, roughly 32% seen once. The input for sequencing was CD8+ T cells from cultured PBMCs, taken from culture after CMV antigen stimulation. The receptors derive from a human donor in good health (CMV status not recorded). Some clones in this sample may be carry-over from other donors' samples. Both conserved end residues are trimmed from each CDR3. Clone size appears in some rows only: once, few, many, or a class for an expanded clone.

TRBJ2-7 | 12 | TRBV6-1 | once | ASSWGQGTYEQY
TRBJ1-1 | 9 | TRBV29-1 | NA | SDRENTEAF
TRBJ2-3 | 12 | TRBV7-9 | NA | ASSLTQGKDTQY
TRBJ2-2 | 11 | TRBV29-1 | NA | SAGTANTGELF
TRBJ1-1 | 11 | TRBV11-2 | NA | ASSPSEFGEAF
TRBJ2-7 | 12 | TRBV27 | NA | ASSFSGTDYEQY
TRBJ1-4 | 13 | TRBV7-6 | NA | ASSPIRGTNEKLF
TRBJ2-5 | 14 | TRBV7-2 | many | ASSYRGTSQGETQY
TRBJ2-1 | 13 | TRBV27 | NA | ASSLVSGGPNEQF
TRBJ2-5 | 14 | TRBV7-2 | NA | ASSLAGAEDQETQY
TRBJ2-3 | 10 | TRBV7-9 | NA | ASSLGAWGQY
TRBJ1-2 | 12 | TRBV12-3/TRBV12-4 | NA | ASSFGGLGYGYT
TRBJ1-4 | 11 | TRBV27 | NA | ASSWNRNEKLF
TRBJ1-2 | 10 | TRBV2 | few | ASIFGTGGYT
TRBJ2-2 | 17 | TRBV7-8 | many | ASRESGTTRPLNTGELF
TRBJ2-7 | 12 | TRBV15 | once | ATSRDGAGREQY
TRBJ2-1 | 14 | TRBV27 | NA | ASSFLLAGGPNEQF
TRBJ2-7 | 10 | TRBV10-3 | NA | AIGDYSYEQY
TRBJ1-1 | 12 | TRBV30 | many | AWRFSVQGGEAF
TRBJ1-1 | 12 | TRBV7-9 | NA | ASSPPDLNTEAF
TRBJ1-6 | 16 | TRBV7-6 | few | ASGPGQGDEGYNSPLH
TRBJ2-7 | 13 | TRBV9 | NA | ASSVLGGAAYEQY
TRBJ1-1 | 11 | TRBV5-1 | many | ASSLVRETEAF
TRBJ1-3 | 15 | TRBV6-5 | NA | ASRLGNRAGAGNTIY
TRBJ1-2 | 13 | TRBV27 | NA | ASSPSGGIKNGYT
TRBJ1-1 | 13 | TRBV4-1 | NA | ASSQLWGASTEAF
TRBJ1-4 | 11 | TRBV19 | NA | ASTGFAGEKLF
TRBJ2-1 | 13 | TRBV7-6 | NA | ASSAGGPVYNEQF
TRBJ2-2 | 7 | TRBV7-6 | few | AERRELF
TRBJ2-1 | 11 | TRBV28 | few | ASSLGQMNEQF
TRBJ2-3 | 11 | TRBV5-4 | few | ASSWDFTDTQY
TRBJ2-7 | 12 | TRBV6-6 | NA | ASSYSGGTYEQY
TRBJ2-3 | 15 | TRBV7-6 | few | ASSFLASSGGADTQY
TRBJ1-5 | 13 | TRBV27 | NA | ASRFGGVGNQPQH
TRBJ2-3 | 12 | TRBV24-1 | NA | ATETSGGTDTQY
TRBJ2-7 | 11 | TRBV28 | few | ASSILEGNEQY
TRBJ2-7 | 11 | TRBV27 | NA | ASSLDRANEQY
TRBJ2-5 | 12 | TRBV20-1 | NA | SAQPVLYQETQY
TRBJ1-1 | 12 | TRBV12-3/TRBV12-4 | NA | ASSPTGGRTEAF
TRBJ2-1 | 12 | TRBV5-1 | NA | ASSFSPPYNEQF
TRBJ2-3 | 9 | TRBV11-2 | few | ASSSEDTQY
TRBJ1-6 | 13 | TRBV14 | NA | ASSSLDSPNSPLH
TRBJ2-7 | 15 | TRBV4-1 | NA | ASSQEPPGQGSYEQY
TRBJ2-1 | 14 | TRBV5-4 | once | ASSLAASGGGNEQF
TRBJ2-7 | 15 | TRBV20-1 | NA | SARGGGTGFLTYEQY
TRBJ2-1 | 11 | TRBV5-4 | NA | ASSLAYYNEQF
TRBJ2-1 | 12 | TRBV4-1 | few | ASSQEGPGLQQF
TRBJ1-2 | 12 | TRBV6-1 | few | ASSEEPQTYGYT
TRBJ1-1 | 11 | TRBV30 | few | AWRGQLNTEAF
TRBJ2-4 | 10 | TRBV28 | many | ASSLRKNIQY
TRBJ2-1 | 13 | TRBV5-4 | many | ASSLESGEYNEQF
TRBJ1-5 | 13 | TRBV12-3/TRBV12-4 | NA | ASGIAGRFDQPQH
TRBJ1-5 | 11 | TRBV4-1 | many | ASSQVLNQPQH
TRBJ2-7 | 13 | TRBV27 | NA | ASSFSATGSYEQY
TRBJ2-1 | 12 | TRBV4-1 | NA | ASSHSRDSDEQF